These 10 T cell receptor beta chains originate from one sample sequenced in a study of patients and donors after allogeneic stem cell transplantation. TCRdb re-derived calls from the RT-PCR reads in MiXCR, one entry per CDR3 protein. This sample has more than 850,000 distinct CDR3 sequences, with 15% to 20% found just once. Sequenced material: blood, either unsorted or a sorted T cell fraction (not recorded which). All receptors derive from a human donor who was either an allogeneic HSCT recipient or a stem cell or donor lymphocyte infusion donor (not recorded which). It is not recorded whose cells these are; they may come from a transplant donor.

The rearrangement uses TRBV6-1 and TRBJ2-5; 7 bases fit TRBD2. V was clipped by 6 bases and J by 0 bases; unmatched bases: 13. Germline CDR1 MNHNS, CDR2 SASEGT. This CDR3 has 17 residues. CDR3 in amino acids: CASRPTRGDSYQETQYF. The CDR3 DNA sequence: TGTGCCAGCAGACCGACTCGGGGGGATTCGTACCAAGAGACCCAGTACTTC.

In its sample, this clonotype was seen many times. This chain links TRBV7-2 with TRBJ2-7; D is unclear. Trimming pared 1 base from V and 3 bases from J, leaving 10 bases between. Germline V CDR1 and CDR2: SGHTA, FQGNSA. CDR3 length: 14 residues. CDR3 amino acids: CASSLVLNNYEQYF. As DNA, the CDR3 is TGTGCCAGCAGCTTAGTGCTGAATAACTACGAGCAGTACTTC.

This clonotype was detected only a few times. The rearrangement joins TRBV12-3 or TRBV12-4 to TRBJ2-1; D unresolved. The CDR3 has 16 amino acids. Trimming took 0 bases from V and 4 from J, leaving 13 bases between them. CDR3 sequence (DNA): TGTGCCAGCAGTTTAGCAATCTCCCACGAATACAATGAGCAGTTCTTC. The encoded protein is CASSLAISHEYNEQFF.

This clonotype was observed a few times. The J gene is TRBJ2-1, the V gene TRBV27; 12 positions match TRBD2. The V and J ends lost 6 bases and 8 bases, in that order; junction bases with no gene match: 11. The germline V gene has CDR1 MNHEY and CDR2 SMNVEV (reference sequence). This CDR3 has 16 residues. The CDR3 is CASSKLLAGGPHEQFF. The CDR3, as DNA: TGTGCCAGCAGCAAGCTTCTAGCGGGAGGGCCCCATGAGCAGTTCTTC.

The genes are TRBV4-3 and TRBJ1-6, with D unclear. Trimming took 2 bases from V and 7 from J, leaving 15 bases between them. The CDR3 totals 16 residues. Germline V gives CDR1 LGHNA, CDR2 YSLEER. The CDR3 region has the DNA TGCGCCAGCAGCCAAACAGACATCGAGGGAAATTCACCCCTCCACTTT. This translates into CASSQTDIEGNSPLHF.

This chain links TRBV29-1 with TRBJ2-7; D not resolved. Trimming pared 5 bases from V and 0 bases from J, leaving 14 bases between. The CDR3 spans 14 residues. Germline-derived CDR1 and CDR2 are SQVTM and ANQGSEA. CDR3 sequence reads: CSVSAFLSSYEQYF. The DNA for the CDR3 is TGCAGCGTTTCGGCCTTCTTAAGCTCCTACGAGCAGTACTTC.

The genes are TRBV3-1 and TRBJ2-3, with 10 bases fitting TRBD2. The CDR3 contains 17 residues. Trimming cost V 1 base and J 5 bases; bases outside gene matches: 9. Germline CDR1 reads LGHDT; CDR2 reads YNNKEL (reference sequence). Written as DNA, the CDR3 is TGTGCCAGCAGCCAAGGTCTAGCGGGAGCCCCGGGAGATACGCAGTATTTT. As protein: CASSQGLAGAPGDTQYF.

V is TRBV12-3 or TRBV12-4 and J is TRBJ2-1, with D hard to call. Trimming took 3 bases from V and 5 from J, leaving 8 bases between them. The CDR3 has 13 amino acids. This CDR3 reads CASSFVKNNEQFF. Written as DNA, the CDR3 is TGTGCCAGCAGTTTTGTCAAGAACAATGAGCAGTTCTTC.

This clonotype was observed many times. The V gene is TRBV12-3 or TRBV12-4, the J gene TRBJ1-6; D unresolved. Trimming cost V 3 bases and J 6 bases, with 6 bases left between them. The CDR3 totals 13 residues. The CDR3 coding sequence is TGTGCCAGCAGTTTTGCCCCTAATTCACCCCTCCACTTT. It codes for CASSFAPNSPLHF.

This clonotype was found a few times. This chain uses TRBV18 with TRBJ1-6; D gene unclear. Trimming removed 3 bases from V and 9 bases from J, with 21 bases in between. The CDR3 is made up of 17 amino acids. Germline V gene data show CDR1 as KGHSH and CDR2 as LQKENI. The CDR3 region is CASSPPGLDGLGSPLHF. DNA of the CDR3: TGTGCCAGCTCACCGCCGGGCCTTGATGGACTCGGTTCACCCCTCCACTTT.